This T cell receptor beta chain appears in the sequencing data of a study of untreated major depressive disorder. Study-wide points: TRBV25-01 and TRBV02-01 usage differences were not statistically significant. TRBV05-01 (Vbeta 5.1) usage was higher in CD4+ T cells of depressed patients than controls.

As for this clone: Its antigen is still unknown. Other DNA sequences in this specimen translate into the identical CDR3.

Every depressed patient was matched in pairs with a non-depressed control on sex, age, current smoking status and body mass index. No major medical conditions, Axis I/II comorbidities, regular medication, or illicit drugs. Typically 90% to 95% of enriched cells were CD4+. Libraries were prepared by immunoSEQ multiplex PCR; TCRdb keeps only in-frame clonotypes and omits some of them. Of 10,000 to 15,000 clones in the sample, over 80% are singletons; the top ten hold 1.5% to 2%. The CDR3 length is 13 residues. CDR1 is GTSNPN and CDR2 is SVGIG in the germline V gene (reference sequence). V lost 3 bases to trimming and J lost 4 bases; unmatched junction nucleotides: 4.

The V call is TRBV30, the J call TRBJ1-2; 8 bases fit TRBD1. What was sequenced was CD4+ T cells from PBMCs. The origin of this receptor is a woman under 40 with major depressive disorder. CDR3 region: CAWSRDRPYGYTF. As DNA, the CDR3 is TGTGCCTGGAGCCGGGACAGGCCCTATGGCTACACCTTC.